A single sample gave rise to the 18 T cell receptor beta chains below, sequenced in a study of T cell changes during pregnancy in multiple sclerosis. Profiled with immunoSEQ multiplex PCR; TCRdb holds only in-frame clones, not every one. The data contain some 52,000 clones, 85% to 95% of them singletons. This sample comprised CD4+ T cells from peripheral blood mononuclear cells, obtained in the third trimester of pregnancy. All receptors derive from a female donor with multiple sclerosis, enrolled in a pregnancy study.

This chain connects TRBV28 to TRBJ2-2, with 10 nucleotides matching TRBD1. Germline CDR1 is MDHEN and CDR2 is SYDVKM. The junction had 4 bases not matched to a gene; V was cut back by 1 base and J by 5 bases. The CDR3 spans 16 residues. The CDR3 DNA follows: TGTGCCAGCAGTTTATCGGGACAGGGGAAAACCGGGGAGCTGTTTTTT. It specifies CASSLSGQGKTGELFF. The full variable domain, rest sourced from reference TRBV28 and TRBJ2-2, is DVKVTQSSRYLVKRTGEKVFLECVQDMDHENMFWYRQDPGLGLRLIYFSYDVKMKEKGDIPEGYSVSREKKERFSLILESASTNQTSMYLCASSLSGQGKTGELFFGEGSRLTVL.

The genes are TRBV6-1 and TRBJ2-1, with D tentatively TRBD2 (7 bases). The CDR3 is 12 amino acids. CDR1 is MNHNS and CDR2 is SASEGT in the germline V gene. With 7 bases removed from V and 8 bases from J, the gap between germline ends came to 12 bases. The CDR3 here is CASMGGGDEQFF. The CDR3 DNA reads TGTGCCAGCATGGGAGGGGGAGATGAGCAGTTCTTC.

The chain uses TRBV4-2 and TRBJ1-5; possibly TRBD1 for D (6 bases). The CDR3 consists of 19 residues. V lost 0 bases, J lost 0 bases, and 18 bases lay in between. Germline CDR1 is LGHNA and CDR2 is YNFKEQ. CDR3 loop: CASSQDGGAGGYSNQPQHF. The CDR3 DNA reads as TGTGCCAGCAGCCAAGATGGGGGGGCCGGAGGTTATAGCAATCAGCCCCAGCATTTT.

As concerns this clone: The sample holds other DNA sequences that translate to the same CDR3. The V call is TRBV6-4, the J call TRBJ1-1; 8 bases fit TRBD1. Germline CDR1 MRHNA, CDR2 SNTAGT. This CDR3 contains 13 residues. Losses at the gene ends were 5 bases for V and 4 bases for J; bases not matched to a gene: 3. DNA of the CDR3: TGTGCCAGCAGTTTCACAGGGGGCACTGAAGCTTTCTTT. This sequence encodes CASSFTGGTEAFF.

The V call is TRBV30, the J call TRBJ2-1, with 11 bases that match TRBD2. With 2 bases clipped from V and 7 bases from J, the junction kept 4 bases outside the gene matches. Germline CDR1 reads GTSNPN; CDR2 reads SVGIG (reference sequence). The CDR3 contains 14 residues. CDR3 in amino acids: CAWSILAGANEQFF. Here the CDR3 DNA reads TGTGCCTGGAGTATACTAGCGGGAGCAAATGAGCAGTTCTTC.

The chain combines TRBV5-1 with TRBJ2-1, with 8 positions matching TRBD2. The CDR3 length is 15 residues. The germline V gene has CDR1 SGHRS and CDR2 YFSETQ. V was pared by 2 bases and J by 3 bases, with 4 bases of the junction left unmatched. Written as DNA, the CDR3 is TGCGCCAGCAGCTTAGAGCGGGGGAGCTACAATGAGCAGTTCTTC. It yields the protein CASSLERGSYNEQFF.

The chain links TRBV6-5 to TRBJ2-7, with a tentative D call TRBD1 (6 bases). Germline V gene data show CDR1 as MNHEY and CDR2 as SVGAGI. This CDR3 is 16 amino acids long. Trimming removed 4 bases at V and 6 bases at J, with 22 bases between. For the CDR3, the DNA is TGTGCCAGCAGTTCTCCAAGAGGGGGAGTCCTTAGCGAGCAGTACTTC. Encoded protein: CASSSPRGGVLSEQYF.

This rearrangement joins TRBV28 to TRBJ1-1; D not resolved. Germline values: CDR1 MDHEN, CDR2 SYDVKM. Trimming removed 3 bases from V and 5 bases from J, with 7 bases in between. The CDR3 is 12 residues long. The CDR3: CASSFLRTEAFF. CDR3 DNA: TGTGCCAGCAGTTTTCTTCGGACTGAAGCTTTCTTT.

As DNA, the CDR3 is TGTGCCTGTCGGGAAGGGAACTATGGCTACACCTTC. It is translated as CACREGNYGYTF. The genes are TRBV19 and TRBJ1-2; no reliable D call. Germline assignment: CDR1 LNHDA and CDR2 SQIVND (reference sequence). The CDR3 sequence is 12 residues long. Trimming left V 11 bases short and J 2 bases short, with 12 bases between. Variable domain in full (rest from reference TRBV19 and TRBJ1-2): DGGITQSPKYLFRKEGQNVTLSCEQNLNHDAMYWYRQDPGQGLRLIYYSQIVNDFQKGDIAEGYSVSREKKESFPLTVTSAQKNPTAFYLCACREGNYGYTFGSGTRLTVV.

The CDR3 sequence is CASSTQGANYGYTF. The CDR3 region has the DNA TGTGCCAGTAGTACACAGGGGGCGAACTATGGCTACACCTTC. The chain has TRBV19 and TRBJ1-2, with TRBD1 matching 9 bases. V was clipped by 4 bases and J by 2 bases; unmatched bases: 2. This CDR3 is built from 14 residues. The germline CDR1 and CDR2 sequences are LNHDA and SQIVND (reference sequence). The complete variable domain, with remaining parts taken from reference TRBV19 and TRBJ1-2, reads DGGITQSPKYLFRKEGQNVTLSCEQNLNHDAMYWYRQDPGQGLRLIYYSQIVNDFQKGDIAEGYSVSREKKESFPLTVTSAQKNPTAFYLCASSTQGANYGYTFGSGTRLTVV.

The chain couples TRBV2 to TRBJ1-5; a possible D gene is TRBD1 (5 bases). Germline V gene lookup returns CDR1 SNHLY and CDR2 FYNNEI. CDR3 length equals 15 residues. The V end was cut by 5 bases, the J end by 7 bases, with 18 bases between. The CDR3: CASSRDSLSRQPQHF. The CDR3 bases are TGTGCCAGCAGTCGGGACTCCCTCTCCAGGCAGCCCCAGCATTTT.

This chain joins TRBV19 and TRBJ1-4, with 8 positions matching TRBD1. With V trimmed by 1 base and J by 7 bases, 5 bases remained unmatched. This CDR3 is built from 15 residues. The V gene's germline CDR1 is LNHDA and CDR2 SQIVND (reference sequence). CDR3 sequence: CASSIGRGRREKLFF. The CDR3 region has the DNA TGTGCCAGTAGTATAGGCAGGGGGCGCCGTGAAAAACTGTTTTTT.

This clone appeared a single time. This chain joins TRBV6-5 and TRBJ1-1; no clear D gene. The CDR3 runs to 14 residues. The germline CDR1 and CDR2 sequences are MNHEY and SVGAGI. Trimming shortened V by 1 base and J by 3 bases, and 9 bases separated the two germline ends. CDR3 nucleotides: TGTGCCAGCAGTTACTGGCAGGCAGACACTGAAGCTTTCTTT. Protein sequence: CASSYWQADTEAFF.

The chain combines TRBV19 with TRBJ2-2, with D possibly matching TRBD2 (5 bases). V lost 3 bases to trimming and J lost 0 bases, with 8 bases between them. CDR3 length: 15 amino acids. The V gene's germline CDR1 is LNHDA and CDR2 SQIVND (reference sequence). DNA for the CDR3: TGTGCCAGTAGTATTAGCGCCGCGAACACCGGGGAGCTGTTTTTT. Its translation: CASSISAANTGELFF.

The CDR3 loop is CASSLMGQRVQETQYF. CDR3 nucleotides: TGTGCCAGCAGCCTGATGGGACAGAGAGTCCAAGAGACCCAGTACTTC. This chain uses TRBV4-2 with TRBJ2-5, with 7 bases that match TRBD1. From germline, CDR1 is LGHNA and CDR2 YNFKEQ. The J segment lost 1 base and the V segment lost 4 bases, leaving 9 bases of the junction unmatched. This CDR3 region has 16 residues.

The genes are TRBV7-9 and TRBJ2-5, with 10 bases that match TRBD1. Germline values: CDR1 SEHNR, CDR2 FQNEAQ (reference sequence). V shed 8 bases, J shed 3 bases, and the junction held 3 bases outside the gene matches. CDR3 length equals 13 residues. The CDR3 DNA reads TGTGCCAGCGGAGGGACAGGGGAAGAGACCCAGTACTTC. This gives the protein CASGGTGEETQYF.

This chain's CDR3 is CASSVDLHGITTGNTIYF. The CDR3 bases are TGTGCCAGCAGCGTTGACTTACATGGCATAACGACTGGAAACACCATATATTTT. The rearrangement joins TRBV9 to TRBJ1-3, with D unclear. Germline-derived CDR1 and CDR2 are SGDLS and YYNGEE. This CDR3 is built from 18 residues. V was shortened by 2 bases and J by 2 bases, with 20 bases between the two germline ends.

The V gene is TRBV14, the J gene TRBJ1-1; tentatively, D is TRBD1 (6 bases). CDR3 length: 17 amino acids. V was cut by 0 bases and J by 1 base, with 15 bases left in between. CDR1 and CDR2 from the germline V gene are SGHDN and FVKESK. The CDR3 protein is CASSQDSLTGKNTEAFF. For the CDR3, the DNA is TGTGCCAGCAGCCAAGATAGCCTCACAGGGAAGAACACTGAAGCTTTCTTT.